The rows below give T cell receptor beta chains drawn from one sample of a study of siplizumab effects on memory and regulatory T cells. Generated by immunoSEQ multiplex PCR, the TCRdb table keeps only in-frame clones and is missing some. The profile covers about 94,000 clones, with approximately 95% appearing a single time and approximately 0.31% taken by the ten largest. Sequenced material: non-Treg CD4+ T cells sorted from blood. The receptor set was obtained from a human donor in good health. CDR3s include the opening cysteine and the closing phenylalanine or tryptophan. Each record gives: clone size, J gene, D gene, V gene, CDR3 protein, CDR3 DNA. D genes are given only for firm matches. Rows may omit the clone size; those that give it use once, few, many or a size class.

clone size: NA; J gene: TRBJ2-2; D gene: NA; V gene: TRBV5-1; CDR3 protein: CASSFTGSAGELFF; CDR3 DNA: TGCGCCAGCAGCTTTACAGGGTCCGCCGGGGAGCTGTTTTTT
clone size: NA; J gene: TRBJ2-4; D gene: NA; V gene: TRBV19; CDR3 protein: CASSIDLGYQPSDAKNIQYF; CDR3 DNA: TGTGCCAGTAGTATAGATCTGGGCTATCAGCCTTCTGACGCCAAAAACATTCAGTACTTC
clone size: NA; J gene: TRBJ2-6; D gene: NA; V gene: TRBV15; CDR3 protein: CATSRDRVSGANVLTF; CDR3 DNA: TGTGCCACCAGCAGAGATAGGGTCTCTGGGGCCAACGTCCTGACTTTC
clone size: NA; J gene: TRBJ1-1; D gene: NA; V gene: TRBV14; CDR3 protein: CASSQASGGNTEAFF; CDR3 DNA: TGTGCCAGCAGCCAAGCCAGCGGAGGGAACACTGAAGCTTTCTTT
clone size: NA; J gene: TRBJ2-3; D gene: TRBD2; V gene: TRBV5-1; CDR3 protein: CASSWLAGADTQYF; CDR3 DNA: TGCGCCAGCAGCTGGCTAGCGGGGGCAGATACGCAGTATTTT
clone size: NA; J gene: TRBJ1-6; D gene: NA; V gene: TRBV10-3; CDR3 protein: CAISESTVGDSPLHF; CDR3 DNA: TGTGCCATCAGTGAGTCGACAGTAGGGGATTCACCCCTCCACTTT
clone size: NA; J gene: TRBJ1-1; D gene: NA; V gene: TRBV30; CDR3 protein: CAWSVRSEAFF; CDR3 DNA: TGTGCCTGGAGTGTACGGTCGGAGGCTTTCTTT
clone size: NA; J gene: TRBJ1-2; D gene: TRBD1; V gene: TRBV4-3; CDR3 protein: CASSQWTGPNYGYTF; CDR3 DNA: TGCGCCAGCAGCCAATGGACAGGGCCTAACTATGGCTACACCTTC
clone size: NA; J gene: TRBJ2-1; D gene: NA; V gene: TRBV7-3; CDR3 protein: CASSLQRYNEQFF; CDR3 DNA: TGTGCCAGCAGCTTACAGAGATACAATGAGCAGTTCTTC
clone size: few; J gene: TRBJ2-7; D gene: NA; V gene: TRBV7-9; CDR3 protein: CASSLARGGSAYEQYF; CDR3 DNA: TGTGCCAGCAGCTTAGCGAGGGGGGGTTCAGCCTACGAGCAGTACTTC
clone size: NA; J gene: TRBJ1-5; D gene: NA; V gene: TRBV4-1; CDR3 protein: CASLSGRVMFLDQPQHF; CDR3 DNA: TGCGCCAGCTTATCGGGAAGGGTGATGTTCTTGGATCAGCCCCAGCATTTT
clone size: NA; J gene: TRBJ1-1; D gene: TRBD1; V gene: TRBV7-2; CDR3 protein: CASSPNRGAEAFF; CDR3 DNA: TGTGCCAGCAGCCCCAACAGGGGCGCTGAAGCTTTCTTT
clone size: NA; J gene: TRBJ2-6; D gene: NA; V gene: TRBV13; CDR3 protein: CASSLGQSSGANVLTF; CDR3 DNA: TGTGCCAGCAGCCTAGGACAGAGCTCTGGGGCCAACGTCCTGACTTTC
clone size: NA; J gene: TRBJ1-5; D gene: NA; V gene: TRBV30; CDR3 protein: CAWSGQANQPQHF; CDR3 DNA: TGTGCCTGGAGTGGACAGGCCAATCAGCCCCAGCATTTT